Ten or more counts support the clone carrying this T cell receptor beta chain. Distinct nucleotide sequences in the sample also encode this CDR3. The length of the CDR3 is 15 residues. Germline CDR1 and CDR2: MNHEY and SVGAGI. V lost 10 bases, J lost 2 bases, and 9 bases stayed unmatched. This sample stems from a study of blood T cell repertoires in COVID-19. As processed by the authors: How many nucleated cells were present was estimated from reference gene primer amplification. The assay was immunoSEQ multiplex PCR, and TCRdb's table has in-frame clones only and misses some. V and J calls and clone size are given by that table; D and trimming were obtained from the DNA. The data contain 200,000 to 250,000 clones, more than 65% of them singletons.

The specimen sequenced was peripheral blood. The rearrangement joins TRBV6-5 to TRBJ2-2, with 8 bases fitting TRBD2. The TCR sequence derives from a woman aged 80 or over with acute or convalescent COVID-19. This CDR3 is CAIGGRGANTGELFF. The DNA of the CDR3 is TGTGCCATCGGCGGGCGGGGGGCCAACACCGGGGAGCTGTTTTTT.